This T cell receptor (beta chain) came from a study of Ad26.COV2.S vaccination and SARS-CoV-2 variants. For the study at large: Participant was drawn from the COV1001 Ad26.COV2.S trial arm. Ad26.COV2.S shots went into the muscle once or twice, 56 days apart.

The sample's treatment: around 19 received Ad26.COV2.S at low or high dose, single or two shots; several received placebo; per-sample allocation not given. Samples were taken on day 63 after the first vaccine or placebo injection. As its vector, the vaccine had Ad26, which expressed Wuhan-strain SARS-CoV-2 spike. Sequencing was performed with immunoSEQ multiplex PCR; in TCRdb, only in-frame clones are kept and a portion is missing. This table holds roughly 420,000 clones, roughly 90% found once. A note on this clone: Its antigen is not identified.

There are 15 residues in the CDR3. V lost 0 bases and J lost 1, with 10 bases in between. In germline, CDR1 is PRHDT, CDR2 FYEKMQ (reference sequence). Study results and limitations: Quantification of TCR breadth and depth may have yielded underestimates of total T cell responses.

The chain recombines TRBV13 with TRBJ2-7; no clear D gene. The clonotype comes from a person aged 18 to 59 who received the Ad26.COV2.S COVID-19 vaccine or a placebo. The sample here was peripheral blood, taken in a trial of Ad26.COV2.S vaccine versus placebo. The CDR3 region has the DNA TGTGCCAGCAGCTTAGGTGTCAGAGCATCCTACGAGCAGTACTTC. Translating gives CASSLGVRASYEQYF.